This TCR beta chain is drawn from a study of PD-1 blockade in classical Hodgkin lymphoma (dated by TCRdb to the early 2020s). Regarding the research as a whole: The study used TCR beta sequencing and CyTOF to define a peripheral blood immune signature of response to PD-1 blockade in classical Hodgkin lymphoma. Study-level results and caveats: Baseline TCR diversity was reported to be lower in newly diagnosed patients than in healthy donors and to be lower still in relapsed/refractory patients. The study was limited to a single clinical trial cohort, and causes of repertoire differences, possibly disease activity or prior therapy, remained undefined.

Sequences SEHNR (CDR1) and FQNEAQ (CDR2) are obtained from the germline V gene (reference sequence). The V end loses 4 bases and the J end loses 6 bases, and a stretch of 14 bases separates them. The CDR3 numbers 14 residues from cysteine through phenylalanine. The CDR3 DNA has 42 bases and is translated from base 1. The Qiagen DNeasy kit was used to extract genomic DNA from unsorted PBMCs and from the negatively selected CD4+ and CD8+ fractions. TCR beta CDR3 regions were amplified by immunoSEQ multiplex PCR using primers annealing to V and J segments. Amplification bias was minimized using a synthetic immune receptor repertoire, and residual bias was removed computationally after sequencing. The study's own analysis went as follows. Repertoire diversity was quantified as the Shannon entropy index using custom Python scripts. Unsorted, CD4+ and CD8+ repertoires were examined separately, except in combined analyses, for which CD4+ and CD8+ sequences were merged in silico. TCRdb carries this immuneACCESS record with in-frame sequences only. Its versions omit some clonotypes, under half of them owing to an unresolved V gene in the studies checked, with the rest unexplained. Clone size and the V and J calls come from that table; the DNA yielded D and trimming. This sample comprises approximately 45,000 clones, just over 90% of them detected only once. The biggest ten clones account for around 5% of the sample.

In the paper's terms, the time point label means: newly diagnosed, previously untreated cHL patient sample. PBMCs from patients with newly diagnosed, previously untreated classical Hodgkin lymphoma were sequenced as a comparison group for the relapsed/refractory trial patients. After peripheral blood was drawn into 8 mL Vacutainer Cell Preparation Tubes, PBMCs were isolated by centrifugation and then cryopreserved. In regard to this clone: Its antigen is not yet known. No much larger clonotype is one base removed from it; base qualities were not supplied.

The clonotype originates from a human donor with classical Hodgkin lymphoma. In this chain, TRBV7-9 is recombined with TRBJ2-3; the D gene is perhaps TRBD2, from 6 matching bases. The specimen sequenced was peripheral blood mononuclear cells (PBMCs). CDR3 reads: CASSWGGSPDTQYF. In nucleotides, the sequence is TGTGCCAGCAGCTGGGGAGGATCCCCGGATACGCAGTATTTT.